These T cell receptor beta chains were read from a single sample in a study of cytomegalovirus exposure and HLA in healthy donors. TCRdb's copy holds only in-frame clones and misses some; the assay was immunoSEQ multiplex PCR. The sample's table shows tens of thousands of clones. Input material: PBMCs. These TCRs come from a male donor in good health and CMV-seropositive. The CDR3 runs from the conserved cysteine through the conserved F or W. The order of the fields is J gene, V gene, CDR3 protein.

J: TRBJ2-7; V: TRBV5-6; CDR3: CASSPVMTFDAYEQYF
J: TRBJ2-2; V: TRBV5-1; CDR3: CASSSGQDTGELFF
J: TRBJ1-2; V: TRBV19; CDR3: CASSPGTGSGYTF
J: TRBJ2-2; V: TRBV30; CDR3: CGSLRTSGSRVGDGELFF
J: TRBJ2-2; V: TRBV4-3; CDR3: CASSQDLGSPNTGELFF
J: TRBJ2-7; V: TRBV29-1; CDR3: CSVGRDRAYEQYF
J: TRBJ1-1; V: TRBV27; CDR3: CASSSAGAPTNTEAFF
J: TRBJ2-7; V: TRBV4-1; CDR3: CASSQVRLAYEQYF
J: TRBJ1-6; V: TRBV6-5; CDR3: CASSYSYYNSPLHF
J: TRBJ2-2; V: TRBV30; CDR3: CAYYPGQGVVGELFF